The 7 T cell receptor beta chains below all came from one sample that was sequenced in a study of identical twins. TCRdb re-analysed the 5' RACE reads in MiXCR, keeping a single row per CDR3 protein. The sample lists 130,000 to 150,000 distinct CDR3 sequences, 3% to 4% seen once, with around 8% in the top ten. Source material: memory T cells sorted from blood. These receptors came from a man aged 18 to 29 in good health.

This clonotype was counted at least ten times. The rearrangement links TRBV5-1 to TRBJ2-7; 8 nucleotides agree with TRBD1. This CDR3 is 14 amino acids long. Germline assignment: CDR1 SGHRS and CDR2 YFSETQ. Germline trimming cut 4 bases from V and 5 bases from J; bases unmatched to any gene: 8. The CDR3 nucleotides are TGCGCCAGCAGCGCCGGACAGGGCCAGAACGAGCAGTACTTC. The encoded protein is CASSAGQGQNEQYF.

This clonotype was observed at least ten times. The chain links TRBV19 to TRBJ2-5, with no clear D. CDR3 size: 11 residues. Germline V gene data show CDR1 as LNHDA and CDR2 as SQIVND (reference sequence). Trimming shortened V by 6 bases and J by 2 bases, and 4 bases separated the two germline ends. The chain's CDR3 is CASRGQETQYF. In DNA, the CDR3 is TGTGCCAGTAGGGGGCAAGAGACCCAGTACTTC.

This clonotype was observed many times. The chain is built from TRBV4-1 and TRBJ1-2; D not resolved. The CDR3 loop spans 15 amino acids. The V end lost 4 bases, the J end lost 2 bases, and 14 bases lay between the germline ends. In germline, CDR1 is MGHRA, CDR2 YSYEKL. The DNA for the CDR3 is TGCGCCAGCAGCCGCCCGGACGGCCCGAACTATGGCTACACCTTC. Protein sequence: CASSRPDGPNYGYTF.

This clonotype was recorded many times. The chain uses TRBV7-9 and TRBJ2-4, with D perhaps TRBD2 (5 bases). V was clipped by 5 bases and J by 0 bases, with 14 bases between them. The CDR3 is made up of 16 amino acids. CDR1 is SEHNR and CDR2 is FQNEAQ in the germline V gene (reference sequence). CDR3: CASSQGGFAAKNIQYF. The CDR3 bases are TGTGCCAGCAGCCAAGGAGGATTTGCAGCCAAAAACATTCAGTACTTC.

This clonotype appeared many times. The J gene is TRBJ1-2, the V gene TRBV5-1, with no clear D. Trimming took off 4 bases at V and 4 bases at J, with 17 bases between the two ends. The CDR3 totals 15 residues. The germline V gene has CDR1 SGHRS and CDR2 YFSETQ. CDR3 DNA sequence: TGCGCCAGCAGCGGAGGACCGGGGATTGGCTATGGCTACACCTTC. Protein: CASSGGPGIGYGYTF.

This clonotype was detected ten times or more. The V and J genes are TRBV29-1 and TRBJ2-7; 9 bases fit TRBD1. In germline, CDR1 is SQVTM, CDR2 ANQGSEA. V trimming: 2 bases; J trimming: 6 bases; junction bases outside the gene matches: 8. This CDR3 contains 14 residues. The CDR3 spells CSVESGDRAAEQYF. The CDR3 nucleotides are TGCAGCGTTGAAAGTGGGGACAGGGCGGCCGAGCAGTACTTC.

This clonotype was detected ten times or more. The CDR3 sequence: CASEGSGNEKLFF. CDR3 DNA sequence: TGTGCCAGCGAGGGGTCCGGTAATGAAAAACTGTTTTTT. The chain carries TRBV6-1 and TRBJ1-4; TRBD1 is a possible D gene (5 bases). V lost 8 bases and J lost 4, with 11 bases in between. Germline CDR1 is MNHNS and CDR2 is SASEGT. This CDR3 is built from 13 residues.